The clone carrying this T cell receptor (beta chain) turned up a few times. Antigen specificity is unknown. Germline values: CDR1 GTSNPN, CDR2 SVGIG (reference sequence). The CDR3 has 13 residues. Trimming cost V 0 bases and J 4 bases, with 7 bases left between them. The repertoire was sequenced with immunoSEQ multiplex PCR; TCRdb's copy has only in-frame clones and lacks some. The sample contains 6,500 to 7,500 clones, 75% to 80% of which appear only once. The data stem from a study of tumor-infiltrating lymphocytes in localized non-small cell lung cancer. Points from the study as a whole: Higher tumor T cell infiltration than in uninvolved lung was supported by TCRbeta sequencing.

J is TRBJ1-3 and V is TRBV30; unclear D gene. This sequence originates from a human donor with non-small cell lung cancer. Sequences were obtained from uninvolved lung tissue not adjacent to the tumor. The CDR3 reads CAWSVQGGNTIYF. The CDR3 bases are TGTGCCTGGAGTGTACAAGGGGGAAACACCATATATTTT. Based on the CDR3 plus reference TRBV30 and TRBJ1-3, the full variable domain is SQTIHQWPATLVQPVGSPLSLECTVEGTSNPNLYWYRQAAGRGLQLLFYSVGIGQISSEVPQNLSASRPQDRQFILSSKKLLLSDSGFYLCAWSVQGGNTIYFGEGSWLTVV.